This paragraph covers one T cell receptor (beta chain) sequence. The antigen remains undetermined. This entry comes from a study of T cell clones after liver transplantation. Study-wide findings and caveats: Donor-reactive sequences fell more than third party-reactive ones, suggesting partial deletion. Circulating graft-donor-reactive CD4 TCRbeta sequences fell significantly post-transplant in 5 of 8 subjects.

Only in-frame clones appear in the TCRdb table, and some are missing; sequencing was by immunoSEQ multiplex PCR. The sample holds about 72,000 clones, roughly nine tenths seen once. Germline CDR1 MNHEY, CDR2 SVGAGI. Trimming removed 0 bases at V and 5 bases at J, with 11 bases between. This CDR3 is 15 amino acids long. The source is a human donor who received a liver transplant. The rearrangement links TRBV6-5 to TRBJ2-1; a weak D match, TRBD2 (5 bases). The sequences come from CD4+ T cells from blood, collected before liver transplant. The CDR3 sequence is CASSYSPSTDNEQFF. The CDR3, as DNA: TGTGCCAGCAGTTACTCACCTAGCACCGACAATGAGCAGTTCTTC.